This record looks at one TCR beta chain sequence and its context. A much larger clone differs by one base, so this may be a read error. The source of the sample is a study of blood T cells in healthy people across ages. It was with a sample-barcoded 5' primer and a J-beta primer mix that a second PCR of roughly 7 to 12 cycles was run. Using its own MiXCR run on the 5' RACE reads, TCRdb lists one record per CDR3 protein. Among over 550,000 distinct CDR3 sequences listed, less than 35% were seen once. Those donating, healthy Caucasian individuals from Russia, were aged roughly 6 to 100. Germline V CDR1 and CDR2: SQVTM, ANQGSEA. The CDR3 runs to 14 residues.

The sequence came from a woman aged 80 or over in good health. The sample taken for sequencing was blood. The chain combines TRBV29-1 with TRBJ2-1; the D gene is possibly TRBD2 (6 bases). The DNA end is more similar to TRBJ2-7, so the J call may be wrong. The CDR3 coding sequence is TGCAGCGTTGAAAGGGTGGGGGGTTACAATGAGCAGTACTTC. As protein: CSVERVGGYNEQYF.